Listed here is a single T cell receptor (beta chain). Its antigen is not identified. These data belong to a study of T cell repertoires in cytomegalovirus infection. Trimming removed 4 bases from V and 0 bases from J, with 15 bases in between. This CDR3 is built from 16 residues. Germline CDR1 is LNHDA and CDR2 is SQIVND (reference sequence). TCRdb redid the calling of the reads with MiXCR, one entry per CDR3 protein. Of some 920,000 distinct CDR3 sequences in the sample, roughly 31% are singletons; the top ten hold more than 12%. The V call is TRBV19, the J call TRBJ1-1, with D possibly TRBD1 on 5 matching bases. The specimen was cultured CD8+ T cells from PBMCs, collected from culture after CMV antigen stimulation. The receptor comes from a human donor in good health (CMV status not recorded). Some clones in this sample may be carry-over from other donors' samples. DNA for the CDR3: TGTGCCAGTAGTACTACCTTCCCAGGGTTGAACACTGAAGCTTTCTTT. Its protein is CASSTTFPGLNTEAFF.